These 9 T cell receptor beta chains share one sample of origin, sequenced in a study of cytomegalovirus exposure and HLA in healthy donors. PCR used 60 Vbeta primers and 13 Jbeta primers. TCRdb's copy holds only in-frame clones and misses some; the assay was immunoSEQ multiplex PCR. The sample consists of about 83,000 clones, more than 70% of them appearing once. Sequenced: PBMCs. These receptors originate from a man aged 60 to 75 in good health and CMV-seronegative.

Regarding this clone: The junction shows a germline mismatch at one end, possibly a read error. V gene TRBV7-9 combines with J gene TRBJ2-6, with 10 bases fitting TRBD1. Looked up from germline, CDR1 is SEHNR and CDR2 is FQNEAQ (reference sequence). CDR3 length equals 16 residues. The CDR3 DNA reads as TGTTCCAGCAGCTCGGGACAGGGGTCTGGGGCCAACGTCCTGACTTTC. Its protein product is CSSSSGQGSGANVLTF.

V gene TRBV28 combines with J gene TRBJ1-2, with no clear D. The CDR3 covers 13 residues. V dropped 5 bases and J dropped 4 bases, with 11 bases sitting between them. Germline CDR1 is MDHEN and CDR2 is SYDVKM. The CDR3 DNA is TGTGCCAGCAGTCCCACCCCTAGCTATGGCTACACCTTC. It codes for CASSPTPSYGYTF.

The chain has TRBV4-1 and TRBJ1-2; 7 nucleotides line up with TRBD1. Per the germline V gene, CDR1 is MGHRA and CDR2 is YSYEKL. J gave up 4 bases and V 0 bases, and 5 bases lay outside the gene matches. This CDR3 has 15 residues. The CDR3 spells CASSQERDRSYGYTF. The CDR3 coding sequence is TGCGCCAGCAGCCAAGAAAGGGACAGATCCTATGGCTACACCTTC.

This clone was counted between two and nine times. In DNA form, the CDR3 reads TGTGCCAGCCCTTTTAGTTTGGGGGGAAGTTTTGAAAAACTGTTTTTT. Amino acids: CASPFSLGGSFEKLFF. The V call is TRBV5-6, the J call TRBJ1-4; possibly TRBD1 for D (5 bases). Germline-derived CDR1 and CDR2 are SGHDT and YYEEEE. V lost 7 bases and J lost 7, with 23 bases in between. This CDR3 is built from 16 residues.

CDR3 sequence reads: CASSFDRGMAGNTIYF. The CDR3 DNA follows: TGTGCCAGCAGCTTTGACAGGGGAATGGCTGGAAACACCATATATTTT. The genes are TRBV7-9 and TRBJ1-3; 8 positions match TRBD1. Germline lookup yields CDR1 SEHNR and CDR2 FQNEAQ (reference sequence). V was pared by 3 bases and J by 2 bases, with 6 bases of the junction left unmatched. The CDR3 contains 16 residues.

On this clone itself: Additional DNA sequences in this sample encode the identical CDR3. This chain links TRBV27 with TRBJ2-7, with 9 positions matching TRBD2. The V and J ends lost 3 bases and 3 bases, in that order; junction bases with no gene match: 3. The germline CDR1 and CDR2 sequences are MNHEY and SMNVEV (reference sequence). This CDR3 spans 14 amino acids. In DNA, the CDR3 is TGTGCCAGCAGTTTGGCGGGGGGGGTCTACGAGCAGTACTTC. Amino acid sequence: CASSLAGGVYEQYF.

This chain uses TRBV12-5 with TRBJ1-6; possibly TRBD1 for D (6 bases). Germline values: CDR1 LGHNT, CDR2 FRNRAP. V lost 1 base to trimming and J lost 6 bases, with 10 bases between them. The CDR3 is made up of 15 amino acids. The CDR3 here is CASGLEQGGNSPLHF. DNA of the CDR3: TGTGCTAGTGGTTTGGAACAGGGTGGTAATTCACCCCTCCACTTT.

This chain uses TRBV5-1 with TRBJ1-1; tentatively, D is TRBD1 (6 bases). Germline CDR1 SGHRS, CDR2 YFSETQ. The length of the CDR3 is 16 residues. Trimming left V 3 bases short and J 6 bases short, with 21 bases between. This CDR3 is CASSSEGNRVSPEAFF. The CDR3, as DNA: TGCGCCAGCAGCTCAGAGGGGAACAGGGTGAGCCCTGAAGCTTTCTTT. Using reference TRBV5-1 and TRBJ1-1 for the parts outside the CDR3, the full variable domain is KAGVTQTPRYLIKTRGQQVTLSCSPISGHRSVSWYQQTPGQGLQFLFEYFSETQRNKGNFPGRFSGRQFSNSRSEMNVSTLELGDSALYLCASSSEGNRVSPEAFFGQGTRLTVV.

CDR3 in DNA: TGCGCCAGCAGCACCGGACTAGCGCCGAGCACAGATACGCAGTATTTT. As protein: CASSTGLAPSTDTQYF. The genes are TRBV5-1 and TRBJ2-3; TRBD2 aligns across 9 bases. The V gene's germline CDR1 is SGHRS and CDR2 YFSETQ. The CDR3 length is 16 residues. J lost 0 bases, V lost 4 bases, and 6 bases had no gene match.